These 14 T cell receptor beta chains were sequenced from one sample in a study of blood T cell repertoires in COVID-19. Profiled with immunoSEQ multiplex PCR; TCRdb holds only in-frame clones, not every one. The data hold fewer than 350,000 clones, with over 85% observed a single time. Input material: peripheral blood. All receptors derive from a woman aged 55-69 years with COVID-19, enrolled during active disease.

The rearrangement uses TRBV5-1 and TRBJ1-4; 7 positions match TRBD1. Germline CDR1 reads SGHRS; CDR2 reads YFSETQ. The length of the CDR3 is 13 residues. The junction had 6 bases not matched to a gene; V was cut back by 5 bases and J by 8 bases. Here the CDR3 DNA reads TGCGCCAGCAGTCGACAGGGAGAGGAAAAACTGTTTTTT. This gives the protein CASSRQGEEKLFF. Supplemented by reference TRBV5-1 and TRBJ1-4, the full variable domain reads KAGVTQTPRYLIKTRGQQVTLSCSPISGHRSVSWYQQTPGQGLQFLFEYFSETQRNKGNFPGRFSGRQFSNSRSEMNVSTLELGDSALYLCASSRQGEEKLFFGSGTQLSVL.

The V call is TRBV6-5, the J call TRBJ1-3; TRBD1 might be the D (5 bases). This CDR3 region has 15 residues. CDR1 and CDR2 (germline): MNHEY, SVGAGI. V was shortened by 6 bases and J by 0 bases, with 12 bases between the two germline ends. DNA for the CDR3: TGTGCCAGCAGCGCGGGAGGGGCCTCTGGAAACACCATATATTTT. It codes for CASSAGGASGNTIYF.

This clone was counted once. V gene TRBV5-6 combines with J gene TRBJ1-5; D is perhaps TRBD1 (6 bases). The ends were cut back, 4 bases at V and 5 bases at J, with 13 bases in the middle. This CDR3 region has 14 residues. Germline V gene sequence: CDR1 SGHDT, CDR2 YYEEEE. The CDR3, as DNA: TGTGCCAGCAGCATGAGGGGGGGGCATCAGCCCCAGCATTTT. Translated, it gives CASSMRGGHQPQHF.

The rearrangement uses TRBV28 and TRBJ2-1, with 7 bases identical to TRBD1. Germline-derived CDR1 and CDR2 are MDHEN and SYDVKM. Trimming cost V 3 bases and J 4 bases; bases outside gene matches: 9. The length of the CDR3 is 16 residues. The CDR3 loop reads CASSFVGQEPYNEQFF. Written as DNA, the CDR3 is TGTGCCAGCAGTTTCGTCGGACAGGAACCTTACAATGAGCAGTTCTTC.

As for this clone: Other DNA variants within this sample encode the same CDR3. The rearrangement uses TRBV25-1 and TRBJ1-1; TRBD1 might be the D (5 bases). The CDR3 is made up of 12 amino acids. V gave up 6 bases and J gave up 5 bases, with 10 bases separating them. CDR1 is MGHDK and CDR2 is SYGVNS in the germline V gene. CDR3 in DNA: TGTGCCAGCAGGTCTGGGGGGACTGAAGCTTTCTTT. As protein: CASRSGGTEAFF.

This clone was picked up one time. The chain has TRBV2 and TRBJ1-4; unclear D gene. The CDR3 sequence is 14 residues long. V was cut by 6 bases and J by 4 bases, with 12 bases left in between. CDR1 and CDR2 (germline): SNHLY, FYNNEI. CDR3 nucleotides: TGTGCCAGCAGGGAGCGGCAGATTAATGAAAAACTGTTTTTT. This sequence encodes CASRERQINEKLFF.

This clone was seen a single time. Other DNA sequences in the sample encode the same CDR3. The chain links TRBV24-1 to TRBJ1-3, with D unclear. Trimming took 3 bases from V and 3 from J, leaving 8 bases between them. CDR3 length equals 14 residues. Germline V gives CDR1 KGHDR, CDR2 SFDVKD. CDR3 in DNA: TGTGCCACCAGTGATCCCGGGAGTGGAAACACCATATATTTT. This codes for CATSDPGSGNTIYF.

The rearrangement uses TRBV6-5 and TRBJ1-2; 8 nucleotides match TRBD1. The CDR3 spans 13 residues. Germline loops: CDR1 MNHEY, CDR2 SVGAGI. With 8 bases clipped from V and 6 bases from J, the junction kept 8 bases outside the gene matches. The CDR3 is CASWTGPGDGYTF. In DNA form, the CDR3 reads TGTGCCAGCTGGACAGGGCCAGGAGATGGCTACACCTTC.

A note on this clone: The same CDR3 can be traced to other DNA sequences in this sample. The V gene is TRBV5-1, the J gene TRBJ1-3; no clear D gene. V was cut by 5 bases and J by 0 bases, with 12 bases left in between. There are 15 residues in the CDR3. Germline values: CDR1 SGHRS, CDR2 YFSETQ. Here the CDR3 DNA reads TGCGCCAGCAGTTCTGACGGGAGCTCTGGAAACACCATATATTTT. As protein: CASSSDGSSGNTIYF.

The chain uses TRBV7-3 and TRBJ2-1; D possibly corresponds to TRBD2 (7 bases). V shed 4 bases and J shed 4 bases, with 23 bases lying between them. The germline CDR1 and CDR2 sequences are SGHTA and FQGTGA. This CDR3 is built from 18 residues. CDR3 nucleotide sequence: TGTGCCAGCAGCTCTTACCCCCGCGGGGGCCCCTTATACAATGAGCAGTTCTTC. Residues: CASSSYPRGGPLYNEQFF.

This clone was picked up a small number of times. V gene TRBV9 combines with J gene TRBJ1-4; possibly TRBD1 for D (6 bases). CDR1 SGDLS and CDR2 YYNGEE come from the germline V gene. V was pared by 2 bases and J by 3 bases, with 17 bases between. CDR3 size: 17 residues. CDR3 residues: CASSVGTGGAPNEKLFF. In DNA, the CDR3 is TGTGCCAGCAGCGTCGGAACCGGGGGGGCGCCTAATGAAAAACTGTTTTTT. The full variable domain, completed using reference TRBV9 and TRBJ1-4, is DSGVTQTPKHLITATGQRVTLRCSPRSGDLSVYWYQQSLDQGLQFLIQYYNGEERAKGNILERFSAQQFPDLHSELNLSSLELGDSALYFCASSVGTGGAPNEKLFFGSGTQLSVL.

This clone was seen only a few times. The chain employs TRBV5-1 and TRBJ2-5; 8 nucleotides line up with TRBD2. The CDR3 totals 15 residues. V was pared by 2 bases and J by 4 bases, with 7 bases of the junction left unmatched. The germline V gene encodes CDR1 SGHRS and CDR2 YFSETQ. DNA for the CDR3: TGCGCCAGCAGCTTCGCCGGGGGGGCTGTAGAGACCCAGTACTTC. Its translation: CASSFAGGAVETQYF.

A single count supports this clone. The chain is built from TRBV5-1 and TRBJ2-5, with D possibly being TRBD1 (5 bases). The CDR3 is 16 residues long. Germline V gives CDR1 SGHRS, CDR2 YFSETQ. The V end lost 5 bases, the J end lost 0 bases, and 17 bases lay between the germline ends. The CDR3 region is CASSQIVAGNQETQYF. The CDR3 coding sequence is TGCGCCAGCAGTCAAATTGTGGCAGGGAACCAAGAGACCCAGTACTTC.

The chain joins TRBV29-1 to TRBJ1-4; 8 nucleotides line up with TRBD1. Per the germline V gene, CDR1 is SQVTM and CDR2 is ANQGSEA. The CDR3 is made up of 13 amino acids. Unmatched junction bases numbered 10, after V lost 6 bases and J lost 10 bases. The CDR3 region is CSVKNTGGGKLFF. The CDR3 DNA reads TGCAGCGTGAAGAATACAGGGGGAGGAAAACTGTTTTTT.